This TCR beta chain was recovered during a study of blood T cell repertoires in COVID-19. Study-wide background: Acute-phase and convalescent COVID-19 samples originated in the United States, Italy and Spain. T cells, B-cell-depleted T cells, or PBMCs supplied cDNA or gDNA.

In the authors' workflow: Amplification from reference gene primers served as the basis for estimated nucleated cell counts. Some clones are missing from TCRdb's copy, which holds only in-frame ones; the method was immunoSEQ multiplex PCR. V and J calls and clone size follow that table, whereas D and trimming were derived from the DNA. The sample gives 100,000 or so clones, about 76% of which show up once; 15% to 20% is in the top ten. Germline V gene data show CDR1 as MDHEN and CDR2 as SYDVKM. This CDR3 spans 17 amino acids. V gave up 5 bases and J gave up 8 bases; unmatched junction bases: 17. The J gene is TRBJ2-2, the V gene TRBV28; 7 bases match TRBD2. The sequence derives from a woman in her 70s with acute or convalescent COVID-19. What was sequenced was peripheral blood. CDR3 region: CASSRGGSGRPRGELFF. Here the CDR3 DNA reads TGTGCCAGCAGTAGAGGCGGGAGCGGACGCCCCAGGGGGGAGCTGTTTTTT.